This T cell receptor beta chain comes out of a study of blood T cell repertoires in COVID-19 (dated by TCRdb to 2018 to 2020). Regarding the study in general: Samples covering the acute and convalescent phases of COVID-19 were provided by collaborators in the United States, Italy and Spain. The prospective study material was composed of cDNA or gDNA derived from T cells, B-cell-depleted T cells, or PBMCs. Deeply sampled blood TCRbeta repertoires from subjects exposed to, actively infected with, or recovered from COVID-19 were included in the dataset. A freely available public database, intended as a resource for researchers studying the immune response to SARS-CoV-2, is where the repertoires were released. Samples came from the ongoing ImmuneRACE study (first 160 participants) plus 1,254 subjects from 6 global collaborators. Sample metadata almost always included a de-identified subject ID, COVID-19 status, age in years and sex. HLA class I and class II types, where available, came from metadata supplied by the sample provider rather than from assay-based typing. Results the study describes overall, beyond this receptor: The quantity of clinical and demographic metadata differed by source and by participant and was supplied without curation.

About this clone itself: Its antigen is not yet known. The sample holds no much larger clone one base away, and base qualities are not on file.

TCRbeta CDR3 regions were amplified from genomic DNA by means of the immunoSEQ Assay, a bias-controlled multiplex PCR. As for the authors' bioinformatics: The number of nucleated cells in each sample was estimated from the amplification of reference gene primers within the assay. Sequence reads were collapsed and filtered to measure the absolute abundance of every unique TCRbeta CDR3 rearrangement. For each sample, productive Simpson clonality was calculated by taking the square root of Simpson's diversity index across productive rearrangements. TCRdb limited this immuneACCESS table to in-frame rearrangements with V and J called. A share of clones is missing; checked studies link under half to unresolved V genes, and the rest is unexplained. V, J and clone size are taken as reported in that table, and D and trimming were inferred from the DNA itself. The sample table records around 270,000 clones; about 89% of these occur just once. The top ten clonotypes cover roughly 5% of the sample.

Germline trimming: 6 bases from V, 6 bases from J; junction bases outside gene matches: 5. From the cysteine through the phenylalanine, the CDR3 covers 13 amino acids. Only the CDR3 DNA stays, 39 bases, in frame from base 1. From the germline V gene, CDR1 is ENHRY and CDR2 is SYGVKD. Each collaborating institution followed its own protocols to collect whole blood in K2EDTA tubes. For TCRbeta analysis, collaborator samples were shipped as frozen whole blood, as isolated PBMCs, or as DNA extracted from either sample type. Material for sequencing was peripheral blood. This chain is built from TRBV10-3 and TRBJ2-7; 10 middle bases align to TRBD1. The clonotype was recovered from a man in his forties with acute or convalescent COVID-19. CDR3 reads: CAISWTGGGEQYF. The DNA sequence follows: TGTGCCATCAGCTGGACAGGGGGGGGCGAGCAGTACTTC.